These 29 T cell receptor beta chains originate from one sample sequenced in a study of Graves' ophthalmopathy and Graves' hyperthyroidism. Researchers took RNA transcripts and amplified TCR beta CDR3 regions from them. An initial RT-PCR round employing HTBI primers preceded a second-round multiplex PCR. TCRdb itself ran the multiplex PCR reads through MiXCR, one entry per CDR3 protein. The sample lists over a million distinct CDR3 sequences; 35% to 40% were seen once. Material for sequencing was peripheral blood or thyroid tissue (not recorded which). The receptors derive from an adult man with Graves' hyperthyroidism.

This clonotype has more than one count but fewer than ten. The chain couples TRBV11-2 to TRBJ1-2, with TRBD1 matching 8 bases. Germline CDR1 and CDR2: SGHAT and FQNNGV. The CDR3 runs to 15 residues. The V and J ends lost 5 bases and 5 bases, in that order; junction bases with no gene match: 10. The CDR3: CASSPDRGRFYGYTF. CDR3 coding DNA: TGTGCCAGCAGCCCCGACAGGGGCCGATTTTATGGCTACACCTTC.

This clonotype occurred a few times. The rearrangement joins TRBV10-2 to TRBJ1-1, with D perhaps matching TRBD1 (5 bases). Looked up from germline, CDR1 is WSHSY and CDR2 is SAAADI. The CDR3 sequence is 12 residues long. V gave up 7 bases and J gave up 7 bases, with 13 bases separating them. The CDR3 DNA sequence: TGCGCCAGCATGTATGGGGGAGGTGAAGCTTTCTTT. Its translation is CASMYGGGEAFF.

A note on this clonotype: Its ends do not fully match the called genes, so a read error is possible. J is TRBJ1-2 and V is TRBV10-2; 7 nucleotides match TRBD1. The germline V gene encodes CDR1 WSHSY and CDR2 SAAADI. This CDR3 comprises 19 residues. CDR3 region: CASSYPSTPAAGTDYGYTF. Written as DNA, the CDR3 is TGTGCCAGCAGTTACCCGAGTACCCCGGCCGCCGGGACAGACTATGGCTACACCTTC.

The chain combines TRBV6-6 with TRBJ2-5; 8 bases are a match to TRBD1. Trimming removed 5 bases from V and 7 bases from J; junction bases left unmatched: 15. CDR3 length: 16 amino acids. Germline V CDR1 and CDR2: MNHNY, SVGAGI (reference sequence). CDR3 sequence reads: CASSQGNRGASGTQYF. The CDR3 bases are TGTGCCAGCAGTCAAGGAAACAGGGGGGCGTCTGGGACCCAGTACTTC.

At least ten counts were recorded for this clonotype. The V call is TRBV5-4, the J call TRBJ2-7, with D possibly being TRBD1 or TRBD2 (6 bases each). CDR1 and CDR2 (germline): SGHNT, YYREEE (reference sequence). There are 15 residues in the CDR3. V lost 1 base, J lost 2 bases, and 13 bases lay in between. The CDR3: CASSLPGGETYEQYF. The CDR3 DNA is TGTGCCAGCAGCTTGCCCGGGGGCGAAACCTACGAGCAGTACTTC.

The chain combines TRBV7-8 with TRBJ1-2, with no clear D. With 1 base removed from V and 1 base from J, the gap between germline ends came to 7 bases. The CDR3 is 14 amino acids. The germline gives CDR1 SGHVS, CDR2 FQNEAQ. The CDR3 nucleotides are TGTGCCAGCAGCTTAGGCTACATTAACTATGGCTACACCTTC. Its protein is CASSLGYINYGYTF.

This sequence joins TRBV7-3 and TRBJ2-2; D is unresolved. The V end lost 5 bases, the J end lost 1 base, and 11 bases lay between the germline ends. Germline loops: CDR1 SGHTA, CDR2 FQGTGA. The CDR3 runs 15 residues. The CDR3 region is CASSPRAGNTGELFF. Here the CDR3 DNA reads TGTGCCAGCAGCCCACGGGCAGGGAACACCGGGGAGCTGTTTTTT.

This clonotype was observed once. The chain uses TRBV7-6 and TRBJ1-3, with 7 bases identical to TRBD1. CDR3 size: 14 residues. V shed 5 bases and J 16 bases; nucleotides not matched to a gene: 17. CDR1 and CDR2 (germline): SGHVS, FNYEAQ. The CDR3 sequence is CASSVDREMRRMYF. The CDR3 bases are TGTGCCAGCAGCGTTGACAGGGAAATGCGTCGAATGTATTTT.

This clonotype has more than one count but fewer than ten. V is TRBV7-2 and J is TRBJ2-5; 8 bases agree with TRBD1. V was clipped by 5 bases and J by 5 bases; unmatched bases: 10. CDR1 and CDR2 (germline): SGHTA, FQGNSA. The CDR3 is 15 residues long. The CDR3 is CASSAGQGVPETQYF. Here the CDR3 DNA reads TGTGCCAGCAGCGCCGGACAGGGAGTCCCCGAGACCCAGTACTTC.

This clonotype was counted only a few times. V is TRBV13 and J is TRBJ2-7; 8 bases agree with TRBD2. The V gene end was trimmed by 5 bases and the J gene end by 6 bases; junction bases not matched to a gene: 12. The CDR3 has 15 residues. Germline V gene data show CDR1 as PRHDT and CDR2 as FYEKMQ (reference sequence). This CDR3 reads CASSPRIAGSREQYF. The CDR3, as DNA: TGTGCCAGCAGCCCCCGTATAGCGGGGTCCCGCGAGCAGTACTTC.

This chain connects TRBV20-1 to TRBJ1-4; perhaps TRBD1 as D (6 bases). Looked up from germline, CDR1 is DFQATT and CDR2 is SNEGSKA (reference sequence). The CDR3 has 15 amino acids. V was pared by 6 bases and J by 8 bases, with 22 bases between. CDR3 nucleotide sequence: TGCAGTGCCCCCCTGTCGGCCAGGGGAGAGGAAAAACTGTTTTTT. Its translation: CSAPLSARGEEKLFF.

The gene calls are TRBV6-5 and TRBJ2-2; TRBD1 matches 7 bases. CDR1 and CDR2 (germline): MNHEY, SVGAGI. The CDR3 sequence is 14 residues long. V gave up 7 bases and J gave up 3 bases; unmatched junction bases: 5. The chain's CDR3 is CASKPQGDTGELFF. Written as DNA, the CDR3 is TGTGCCAGCAAACCCCAGGGGGACACCGGGGAGCTGTTTTTT.

The chain employs TRBV29-1 and TRBJ1-6; a weak D match, TRBD1 (5 bases). The CDR3 totals 16 residues. CDR1 is SQVTM, CDR2 ANQGSEA, per germline. V lost 5 bases and J lost 7, with 21 bases in between. The DNA for the CDR3 is TGCAGCGTTCATGCCGGAGGGGACCGACGAAATTCACCCCTCCACTTT. Its translation: CSVHAGGDRRNSPLHF.

This clonotype showed up just a few times. J is TRBJ1-2 and V is TRBV5-6; no clear D. V was clipped by 4 bases and J by 4 bases, with 20 bases between them. Germline V gene lookup returns CDR1 SGHDT and CDR2 YYEEEE. The CDR3 length is 16 residues. As DNA, the CDR3 is TGTGCCAGCAGCGTAGAGGGCTTGCTTAATTCCTATGGCTACACCTTC. This encodes CASSVEGLLNSYGYTF.

This chain joins TRBV10-3 and TRBJ1-4; 7 bases agree with TRBD1. CDR1 and CDR2 (germline): ENHRY, SYGVKD. The CDR3 has 14 amino acids. The trim removed 3 bases at V and 4 bases at J, leaving 2 bases unmatched. The CDR3 DNA follows: TGTGCCATCAGTGAACAGGGGAGTAATGAAAAACTGTTTTTT. Protein: CAISEQGSNEKLFF.

This clonotype was seen a handful of times. This sequence joins TRBV7-9 and TRBJ1-1; TRBD1 matches at 10 bases. Looked up from germline, CDR1 is SEHNR and CDR2 is FQNEAQ (reference sequence). The V gene end was trimmed by 4 bases and the J gene end by 8 bases; junction bases not matched to a gene: 10. The CDR3 sequence is 15 residues long. DNA of the CDR3: TGTGCCAGCAGCTCCCCCGGGACAGGGGATCCCGAAGCTTTCTTT. As protein: CASSSPGTGDPEAFF.

The chain combines TRBV6-2 or TRBV6-3 with TRBJ1-2; 7 positions agree with TRBD1. Losses at the gene ends were 5 bases for V and 10 bases for J; bases not matched to a gene: 10. The CDR3 is 13 residues long. CDR1 is MNHEY, CDR2 SVGEGT, per germline. The CDR3 coding sequence is TGTGCCAGCAGTGGTTCCGACAGGGCTTCCTACACCTTC. Protein product: CASSGSDRASYTF.

This clonotype was picked up many times. The rearrangement uses TRBV7-9 and TRBJ2-7, with 7 bases identical to TRBD2. CDR3 size: 17 residues. Trimming removed 7 bases from V and 4 bases from J; junction bases left unmatched: 19. CDR1 SEHNR and CDR2 FQNEAQ come from the germline V gene (reference sequence). CDR3 sequence reads: CASNPGLGSREPYEQYF. The CDR3 coding sequence is TGTGCCAGCAACCCGGGGTTAGGTTCGCGGGAGCCTTACGAGCAGTACTTC. Full variable domain (outside the CDR3, taken from reference TRBV7-9 and TRBJ2-7): DTGVSQNPRHKITKRGQNVTFRCDPISEHNRLYWYRQTLGQGPEFLTYFQNEAQLEKSRLLSDRFSAERPKGSFSTLEIQRTEQGDSAMYLCASNPGLGSREPYEQYFGPGTRLTVT.

This clonotype occurred many times. The chain uses TRBV7-8 and TRBJ1-5; weak D call: TRBD1 (5 bases). Trimming left V 5 bases short and J 7 bases short, with 18 bases between. Germline V CDR1 and CDR2: SGHVS, FQNEAQ. The CDR3 has 15 residues. CDR3 residues: CASSRDVLRLQPQHF. CDR3 bases: TGTGCCAGCAGCCGGGACGTCCTCCGCCTCCAGCCCCAGCATTTT.

The chain uses TRBV6-2 or TRBV6-3 and TRBJ1-1; D is ambiguous. This CDR3 has 17 residues. With 2 bases removed from V and 1 base from J, the gap between germline ends came to 17 bases. Germline V gene data show CDR1 as MNHEY and CDR2 as SVGEGT. Here the CDR3 DNA reads TGTGCCAGCAGTTACGGAGGCGGGATTGGGGAGAACACTGAAGCTTTCTTT. Its protein product is CASSYGGGIGENTEAFF.

This clonotype was seen at least ten times. The rearrangement links TRBV20-1 to TRBJ1-6; maybe TRBD1 (6 bases). Germline values: CDR1 DFQATT, CDR2 SNEGSKA (reference sequence). The CDR3 has 17 amino acids. The V end was cut by 0 bases, the J end by 0 bases, with 12 bases between. CDR3 amino acids: CSARDSGASSYNSPLHF. The DNA for the CDR3 is TGCAGTGCTAGAGATTCGGGGGCGAGCTCCTATAATTCACCCCTCCACTTT.

The V call is TRBV10-3, the J call TRBJ1-4; no reliable D call. V was clipped by 6 bases and J by 5 bases, with 19 bases between them. Germline V gene lookup returns CDR1 ENHRY and CDR2 SYGVKD. This CDR3 spans 16 amino acids. Here the CDR3 DNA reads TGTGCCATCAGCCTGAGCGGGTCAGCGCCAAATGAAAAACTGTTTTTT. This sequence encodes CAISLSGSAPNEKLFF.

This clonotype appeared many times. V is TRBV20-1 and J is TRBJ1-1; tentatively, D is TRBD1 (6 bases). Looked up from germline, CDR1 is DFQATT and CDR2 is SNEGSKA (reference sequence). Trimming took 8 bases from V and 6 from J, leaving 19 bases between them. The CDR3 is made up of 13 amino acids. This chain's CDR3 is CSPVSGVIAEAFF. The CDR3 coding sequence is TGCAGTCCTGTCTCAGGGGTGATCGCTGAAGCTTTCTTT.

This clonotype was detected many times. The gene calls are TRBV20-1 and TRBJ1-2; unclear D gene. Germline CDR1 reads DFQATT; CDR2 reads SNEGSKA (reference sequence). V lost 0 bases to trimming and J lost 5 bases, with 10 bases between them. The CDR3 totals 13 residues. The CDR3 region is CSAREDAGYGYTF. The CDR3 region has the DNA TGCAGTGCTAGAGAGGACGCGGGGTATGGCTACACCTTC.

This clonotype has a handful of counts. The chain has TRBV28 and TRBJ1-2; 8 bases fit TRBD1. Germline loops: CDR1 MDHEN, CDR2 SYDVKM. Germline trimming cut 5 bases from V and 8 bases from J; bases unmatched to any gene: 7. The CDR3 is 13 amino acids. CDR3 region: CASSLQGVEGYTF. The CDR3 DNA reads as TGTGCCAGCAGTCTACAGGGGGTAGAAGGCTACACCTTC.

This clonotype has only a few counts. The chain is built from TRBV4-1 and TRBJ2-7, with D uncertain. CDR1 MGHRA and CDR2 YSYEKL come from the germline V gene. Trimming left V 0 bases short and J 1 base short, with 10 bases between. The CDR3 runs to 15 residues. The CDR3: CASSQEDNGSYEQYF. CDR3 coding DNA: TGCGCCAGCAGCCAAGAAGACAACGGTTCCTACGAGCAGTACTTC.

This clonotype has a handful of counts. The V and J genes are TRBV27 and TRBJ1-2; D unresolved. CDR1 is MNHEY and CDR2 is SMNVEV in the germline V gene (reference sequence). The CDR3 is 13 residues long. With 6 bases removed from V and 2 bases from J, the gap between germline ends came to 10 bases. In nucleotides, the CDR3 is TGTGCCAGCAGGGTCGCAGCCAACTATGGCTACACCTTC. This translates into CASRVAANYGYTF.

The genes are TRBV7-2 and TRBJ1-1; TRBD1 matches 8 bases. CDR1 and CDR2 from the germline V gene are SGHTA and FQGNSA. J gave up 6 bases and V 5 bases, and 11 bases lay outside the gene matches. The CDR3 has 15 residues. CDR3 sequence: CASSPSDRVVAEAFF. The CDR3 DNA reads as TGTGCCAGCAGCCCATCGGACAGGGTAGTCGCTGAAGCTTTCTTT. Together with reference TRBV7-2 and TRBJ1-1, the CDR3 gives the full variable domain: GAGVSQSPSNKVTEKGKDVELRCDPISGHTALYWYRQSLGQGLEFLIYFQGNSAPDKSGLPSDRFSAERTGGSVSTLTIQRTQQEDSAVYLCASSPSDRVVAEAFFGQGTRLTVV.

This clonotype appeared once. The chain recombines TRBV7-9 with TRBJ2-6, with no clear D. Between the trimmed V and J ends, which lost 3 bases and 0 bases, there was a span of 6 bases. The germline V gene has CDR1 SEHNR and CDR2 FQNEAQ (reference sequence). The CDR3 has 15 amino acids. CDR3 region: CASSFMSSGANVLTF. The CDR3, as DNA: TGTGCCAGCAGCTTTATGTCCTCTGGGGCCAACGTCCTGACTTTC. Using reference TRBV7-9 and TRBJ2-6 for the parts outside the CDR3, the full variable domain is DTGVSQNPRHKITKRGQNVTFRCDPISEHNRLYWYRQTLGQGPEFLTYFQNEAQLEKSRLLSDRFSAERPKGSFSTLEIQRTEQGDSAMYLCASSFMSSGANVLTFGAGSRLTVL.